This is a list of T cell receptor beta chains from one sample in a study of shared clonotypes between healthy human individuals. Sequencing used immunoSEQ multiplex PCR; TCRdb keeps in-frame clones, though not all of them. The repertoire consists of approximately 640,000 clones, with about 90% occurring once and the leading ten covering about 33%. The sequencing sample was made of memory CD8+ T cells from PBMCs. The receptors derive from a man between 18 and 35 years old in good health. Some clones in this sample may be carry-over from other donors' samples. The CDR3 runs from the conserved cysteine through the conserved F or W. Each record gives: clone size, J gene, D gene, V gene, CDR3 DNA, CDR3 protein. A D gene is named only where the DNA matches it firmly. Only part of the rows carry a size: once, few, many, or a class if the clone is expanded.

>few|TRBJ1-1|.|TRBV27
TGTGCCAGCAGTTTATCGAGGGGCACTGAAGCTTTCTTT
CASSLSRGTEAFF
>.|TRBJ2-1|.|TRBV2
TGTGCCAGCAGTGATTTTAGACAGGGAGGGCAGTTCTTC
CASSDFRQGGQFF
>.|TRBJ2-3|.|TRBV6-5
TGTGCCAGCAGTTATGAGGGGAGGACGCAGTATTTT
CASSYEGRTQYF
>.|TRBJ2-1|TRBD2|TRBV9
TGTGCCAGCAGCGAGAGCGGGAGGGTTTTTCATGAGCAGTTCTTC
CASSESGRVFHEQFF
>.|TRBJ1-4|.|TRBV5-1
TGCGCCAGCAGAATTAATGAAAAACTGTTTTTT
CASRINEKLFF
>.|TRBJ2-7|.|TRBV28
TGTGCCAGCAGACCTGTAACTAGGGGCTACGAGCAGTACTTC
CASRPVTRGYEQYF
>.|TRBJ2-6|.|TRBV7-9
TGTGCCAGCAGCTCAAGGGCCTCTGGGGCCAACGTCCTGACTTTC
CASSSRASGANVLTF
>.|TRBJ1-4|.|TRBV6-5
TGTGCCAGCAGTCCCGGAGGATGGATTGTGGAAAAACTGTTTTTT
CASSPGGWIVEKLFF
>.|TRBJ1-1|TRBD1|TRBV14
TGTGCCAGCAGCCCTTCGAATGTAGGGGGCGGGTGGGCTTTCTTT
CASSPSNVGGGWAFF
>.|TRBJ2-1|TRBD2|TRBV4-1
TGCGCCAGCAGCCTCCGGGGGGTAGCGGGAGAAAATGAGCAGTTCTTC
CASSLRGVAGENEQFF
>.|TRBJ2-1|.|TRBV27
TGTGCCAGCAGTTTATCGGGGTTCAATGAGCAGTTCTTC
CASSLSGFNEQFF
>once|TRBJ2-3|TRBD2|TRBV27
TGTGCCAGCAGTTTACTATTCTTCCGGGGGGTGGGGTACGATACGCAGTATTTT
CASSLLFFRGVGYDTQYF
>.|TRBJ2-1|.|TRBV19
TGTGCCAGTAGCCCTCTCTACGGGAGTGGTTCCAATGAGCAGTTCTTC
CASSPLYGSGSNEQFF
>.|TRBJ1-2|.|TRBV19
TGTGCCAGTAGTGCCCGGCCCAACTATGGCTACACCTTC
CASSARPNYGYTF
>once|TRBJ1-1|.|TRBV27
TGTGCCAGCAGTTTATCTCAGGGAAACGTTTTAGGCACTGAAGCTTTCTTT
CASSLSQGNVLGTEAFF
>.|TRBJ1-1|.|TRBV9
TGTGCCAGCAGCACGGGACAGAACACTGAAGCTTTCTTT
CASSTGQNTEAFF
>.|TRBJ2-5|.|TRBV27
TGTGCCAGCCTCCCGTGGGCAGCTTCCCAAGAGACCCAGTACTTC
CASLPWAASQETQYF
>.|TRBJ2-1|.|TRBV28
TGTGCCAGCAGTTTAAGGACGCGGAAGAGCTCCTACAATGAGCAGTTCTTC
CASSLRTRKSSYNEQFF
>.|TRBJ2-7|.|TRBV29-1
TGCAGCGTTGTAGCCCGTGATACCTACGAGCAGTACTTC
CSVVARDTYEQYF
>.|TRBJ2-7|TRBD1|TRBV9
TGTGCCAGCAGCGGGTATGGGACAGGGCAAATTAATGACGAGCAGTACTTC
CASSGYGTGQINDEQYF
>.|TRBJ1-5|TRBD1|TRBV6-6
TGTGCCAGCAGTCCAGGGGGCACCAATCAGCCCCAGCATTTT
CASSPGGTNQPQHF
>.|TRBJ2-7|.|TRBV2
TGTGCCAGCAGTGAGGAGGGGAGAATCTCCTACGAGCAGTACTTC
CASSEEGRISYEQYF